This TCR beta chain is from a study of T cell changes during pregnancy in multiple sclerosis. This clone was detected only a few times. CDR1 is LGHNT, CDR2 FRNRAP, per germline. Trimming left V 4 bases short and J 1 base short, with 11 bases between. The CDR3 sequence is 15 residues long. Some clones are missing from TCRdb's copy, which holds only in-frame ones; the method was immunoSEQ multiplex PCR. This table has approximately 85,000 clones, more than 85% appearing once. The source of this sequence is a female donor with multiple sclerosis, enrolled in a pregnancy study. Sequencing used peripheral blood, obtained in the first trimester of pregnancy. This sequence joins TRBV12-5 and TRBJ1-5, with D uncertain. The CDR3 protein is CASGSLGDSNQPQHF. The CDR3 region has the DNA TGTGCTAGTGGTTCCCTAGGAGACAGCAATCAGCCCCAGCATTTT.